The text below deals with one T cell receptor beta chain. This record comes from a study of regulatory T cells in long-lasting Graves disease. Time point of the sample: persistent/refractory GD, antithyroid drugs over 5 years with positive TRAb. The TCR library was made from RNA extracted from PBMCs. Both iRepertoire HTBI primers and Arm-PCR of CDR3 regions were used to build the TCR beta libraries. Each CDR3 protein gets one entry after TCRdb re-called the multiplex PCR reads with MiXCR. The sample carries over 650,000 distinct CDR3 sequences, around 30% recorded once. CDR1 is MDHEN, CDR2 SYDVKM, per germline. V was clipped by 4 bases and J by 2 bases, with 9 bases between them. The CDR3 runs to 13 residues.

The sequence was obtained from a female donor with Graves disease. Material: peripheral blood mononuclear cells (PBMCs), obtained when the disease was refractory, from a patient treated with antithyroid drugs. The chain links TRBV28 to TRBJ2-7; D is unclear. The CDR3 DNA follows: TGTGCCAGCAGTTACTCGAACCCCTACGAGCAGTACTTC. Its translation: CASSYSNPYEQYF.